The rows below give T cell receptor beta chains drawn from one sample of a study of T and B cells in COVID-19 patients. MiXCR, run by TCRdb on the multiplex PCR reads, gives a single entry per CDR3 protein. This table holds 7,000 to 8,500 distinct CDR3 sequences, 25% found once. Sequenced material: blood. These receptors were collected from a human donor who had recovered from COVID-19. Each CDR3 is given with its conserved first and last residue. D genes are given only for firm matches. For some rows the clone size is stated as once, few or many, or as a class when expanded; others skip it.

j_call,clone_size,v_call,d_call,cdr3_nt,cdr3_aa
TRBJ2-3,NA,TRBV19,TRBD2,TGTGTTAGTAGTACCTGGACTAGCGGGAGGGCCGGTACGCAGTATTTT,CVSSTWTSGRAGTQYF
TRBJ2-1,medium-sized,TRBV11-1,TRBD2,TGTGCCAGCAGCTTAGATATTACGGGAGGGTACAATGAGCAGTTCTTC,CASSLDITGGYNEQFF
TRBJ1-2,few,TRBV20-1,TRBD1,TGCAGTGCTAATGAGGGACAGGGGGCGCAAGGCTACACCTTC,CSANEGQGAQGYTF
TRBJ1-1,few,TRBV18,NA,TGTGCCAGCTCACCACTCCCGGGCCCGGCCGACACTGAAGCTTTCTTT,CASSPLPGPADTEAFF
TRBJ1-1,NA,TRBV20-1,NA,TGCAGTGCTAGTCAGGGTTTTGCTTTCTTT,CSASQGFAFF
TRBJ2-7,NA,TRBV20-1,NA,TGCAGTGCTCACGACAGGTACGAGCAGTACTTC,CSAHDRYEQYF
TRBJ2-3,NA,TRBV7-3,TRBD2,TGTGCCAGCAGCTTAAATGGGCTAGCGGACACAGATACGCAGTATTTT,CASSLNGLADTDTQYF
TRBJ1-2,once,TRBV5-1,NA,TGCGCCAACAACCCTTTCGTGGGGGGCTTATATGGCTACACCTTC,CANNPFVGGLYGYTF
TRBJ1-6,many,TRBV19,NA,TGTGCCAGTAGTATTTTGGGCCATAATTCACCCCTCCACTTT,CASSILGHNSPLHF
TRBJ1-1,many,TRBV6-1,NA,TGTGCCAGCAGTGAAGCGACAATACGATGGGCTGAAGCTTTCTTT,CASSEATIRWAEAFF
TRBJ1-2,medium-sized,TRBV29-1,NA,TGCAGCGTTGAGGGGGGGGACTCTTATGGCTACACCTTC,CSVEGGDSYGYTF
TRBJ2-7,medium-sized,TRBV6-2/TRBV6-3,NA,TGTGCCAGCAGTTATGGGGTAAACGGGGACTACGAGCAGTACTTC,CASSYGVNGDYEQYF
TRBJ2-5,medium-sized,TRBV6-5,TRBD2,TGTGCCAGCAGTTACGGCGGGGGGGGTGTTGAGACCCAGTACTTC,CASSYGGGGVETQYF
TRBJ2-4,NA,TRBV7-9,NA,TGTGCCAGCAGCCCTCCCCTGTATCGGCCCGGAGCCAAAAACATTCAGTACTTC,CASSPPLYRPGAKNIQYF
TRBJ2-5,NA,TRBV4-3,NA,TGCGCCAGCAGCCAAGATCTGTTCCCCGCGGTGGGTTATGAGACCCAGTACTTC,CASSQDLFPAVGYETQYF
TRBJ2-2,medium-sized,TRBV27,NA,TGTGCCAGCAGTCTCGGACTCTTTTTAGGCGGTAACACCGGGGAGCTGTTTTTT,CASSLGLFLGGNTGELFF
TRBJ1-5,NA,TRBV20-1,NA,TGCAGTGCTAGTTTCGGGGGCGTTGCGGGCAATCAGCCCCAGCATTTT,CSASFGGVAGNQPQHF
TRBJ2-1,many,TRBV6-5,NA,TGTGCCAGCAGTGAAAGACAGTTTTCCTACAATGAGCAGTTCTTC,CASSERQFSYNEQFF
TRBJ2-7,medium-sized,TRBV19,NA,TGTGCCAGTAGTATGGTTCTGGTGGGCTTCTACGAGCAGTACTTC,CASSMVLVGFYEQYF
TRBJ2-5,NA,TRBV19,TRBD2,TGTGCCAGTAGGCAAACTAGCGGGAGCCCAGAGACCCAGTACTTC,CASRQTSGSPETQYF
TRBJ2-2,NA,TRBV29-1,TRBD1,TGCAGCGTTTACACCGGGACAGGCGATATTACGAACACCGGGGAGCTGTTTTTT,CSVYTGTGDITNTGELFF
TRBJ2-3,few,TRBV24-1,NA,TGTGCCACCAGTGATATAAGAGGGGGGCCAGATACGCAGTATTTT,CATSDIRGGPDTQYF
TRBJ2-3,once,TRBV20-1,TRBD2,TGCAGTGCTACGCCTGGACTAGCGGGAGGCACCACTAGCACAGATACGCAGTATTTT,CSATPGLAGGTTSTDTQYF
TRBJ2-7,NA,TRBV7-2,TRBD2,TGTGCCAGCAGCGTTCGGACTAGCGGGAAACCCTACGAGCAGTACTTC,CASSVRTSGKPYEQYF
TRBJ2-1,medium-sized,TRBV11-1,TRBD2,TGTGCCAGCTTGCCGGGACTAGCGGACAATGAGCAGTTCTTC,CASLPGLADNEQFF
TRBJ1-4,medium-sized,TRBV6-2/TRBV6-3,TRBD1,TGTGCCAGCAACCAACCGGGACAGACGAATGAAAAACTGTTTTTT,CASNQPGQTNEKLFF
TRBJ2-1,NA,TRBV20-1,TRBD2,TGCAGTGCTAGAGGGCAGAGCGGGGCGCGCTCCTTTAGCTCCTACAATGAGCAGTTCTTC,CSARGQSGARSFSSYNEQFF
TRBJ2-2,NA,TRBV12-3/TRBV12-4,NA,TGTGCCAGCAGGAGGGGGGCTAGCGGGGAGCTGTTTTTT,CASRRGASGELFF
TRBJ2-7,many,TRBV6-6,TRBD1,TGTGCCAGCACCTTGGGGACAGTTTCCTACGAGCAGTACTTC,CASTLGTVSYEQYF
TRBJ1-1,NA,TRBV4-2,NA,TGTGCCAGCAGCCTCAGAGCGGCACTTTCGAACACTGAAGCTTTCTTT,CASSLRAALSNTEAFF
TRBJ1-5,few,TRBV15,TRBD1,TGTGCCACCAGCAGTCCCGACAGGGGGTATCAGCCCCAGCATTTT,CATSSPDRGYQPQHF
TRBJ2-4,few,TRBV4-3,TRBD2,TGCGCCAGCAGCCAAGATCGGGAGGGCCTGGATTACATTCAGTACTTC,CASSQDREGLDYIQYF
TRBJ2-3,NA,TRBV20-1,TRBD2,TGCAGTGCTAGAGTTCACCAGCGGGGGGCCAAAGGCGCAGATACGCAGTATTTT,CSARVHQRGAKGADTQYF
TRBJ1-6,medium-sized,TRBV27,TRBD1,TGTGCCAGCAGTTTGGTGGCGACAGGGAATTCACCCCTCCACTTT,CASSLVATGNSPLHF
TRBJ2-2,NA,TRBV5-1,NA,TGCGCCAGCAGCTGGATAGTCACCGGGGAGCTGTTTTTT,CASSWIVTGELFF
TRBJ2-5,few,TRBV28,NA,TGTGCCAGCAGTTTAGGAGGGGGAGAGACCCAGTACTTC,CASSLGGGETQYF
TRBJ2-2,few,TRBV12-3/TRBV12-4,NA,TGTGCCAGCAGCCCGCTCCCCGTGCGGGGAGACACCGGGGAGCTGTTTTTT,CASSPLPVRGDTGELFF
TRBJ2-7,medium-sized,TRBV27,TRBD1,TGTGCCAGCAGTTGGGACAGGGCTCTTTACGAGCAGTACTTC,CASSWDRALYEQYF
TRBJ2-3,NA,TRBV19,NA,TGTGCCAGTAGCCTCACAGCAGATACGCAGTATTTT,CASSLTADTQYF
TRBJ2-5,many,TRBV18,NA,TGTGCCAGCTCACCGGGACCAGGCCAAGAGACCCAGTACTTC,CASSPGPGQETQYF
TRBJ2-3,many,TRBV7-2,NA,TGTGCCAGCAGCTTAGCCGGGGGGCCCGGTACAGATACGCAGTATTTT,CASSLAGGPGTDTQYF
TRBJ1-2,NA,TRBV6-5,NA,TGTGCCACTCTACCCGGAGGGGGCTATGGCTACACCTTC,CATLPGGGYGYTF
TRBJ1-1,NA,TRBV20-1,NA,TGCAGTGCTAGAAGAAGGACATTGGGGACTGAAGCTTTCTTT,CSARRRTLGTEAFF
TRBJ2-7,medium-sized,TRBV10-3,TRBD2,TGTGCCATCAGTGGCGGGAGAATAGCCTACGAGCAGTACTTC,CAISGGRIAYEQYF
TRBJ2-3,few,TRBV28,NA,TGTGCCAGCAGTTCCCCGCTATCCACAGATACGCAGTATTTT,CASSSPLSTDTQYF
TRBJ2-3,NA,TRBV4-1,NA,TGCGCCAGCAGCCAAGAGGGTCGGAGCACAGATACGCAGTATTTT,CASSQEGRSTDTQYF
TRBJ2-5,NA,TRBV24-1,TRBD2,TGTGCCACCAGACCGGGACTAGCGGGAGGATCAGAGACCCAGTACTTC,CATRPGLAGGSETQYF
TRBJ1-4,NA,TRBV5-1,NA,TGCGCCAGCAGCCCGGCGGGAGGGGCGGAAGAAAAACTGTTTTTT,CASSPAGGAEEKLFF
TRBJ1-5,few,TRBV24-1,NA,TGTGCCACCAGTGATGTAGGGGGCAATCAGCCCCAGCATTTT,CATSDVGGNQPQHF
TRBJ2-5,NA,TRBV20-1,NA,TGCAGTGCTTACACCAGGGAAGAGACCCAGTACTTC,CSAYTREETQYF
TRBJ1-4,NA,TRBV7-6,NA,TGTGCCAGCAGCCCGCAGGGTATAGGTGAAAAACTGTTTTTT,CASSPQGIGEKLFF
TRBJ2-3,NA,TRBV19,NA,TGTGCCAGTAGTTCCCCGGACGCGTGGGCAGATACGCAGTATTTT,CASSSPDAWADTQYF
TRBJ2-3,NA,TRBV27,NA,TGTGCCAGCAGTTTAGCACAAGGCACGCAGTATTTT,CASSLAQGTQYF
TRBJ1-6,few,TRBV18,NA,TGTGCCAGCTCCCCCCTGGAGGGGGGGAATTCACCCCTCCACTTT,CASSPLEGGNSPLHF
TRBJ1-6,medium-sized,TRBV6-5,NA,TGTGCCAGCAGTTTAGGAGACCATTCCCTCCACTTT,CASSLGDHSLHF